This T cell receptor (beta chain) was found in a study of CD8+ T cells in alopecia areata (dated by TCRdb to 2017 to 2018). The study in broad terms: The treated patients, all with moderate-to-severe alopecia areata, were enrolled in an open-label pilot trial of oral tofacitinib given at 5 to 10 mg twice daily. Patients stayed on tofacitinib for 6 to 18 months and then had 6 months of follow-up off drug so that delayed response and recurrence could be assessed. In treated patients, disease severity was measured using the SALT score, which gives the percentage of scalp surface area affected. To study T cell clonal expansion in alopecia areata, the researchers applied high-throughput TCRbeta sequencing to both the C3H/HeJ mouse model and human patients. Scalp tissue and sorted CD4+ and CD8+ peripheral blood T cells from patchy and totalis/universalis alopecia areata patients and from healthy controls were covered by human TCRbeta sequencing. Biopsies were taken from tofacitinib-treated patients at baseline and again at 4 and 24 weeks into treatment, and several of those patients also had a later scalp biopsy. Scalp clonality was compared among normal scalp (n=4), patchy alopecia areata scalp (n=8), and alopecia totalis/universalis scalp (n=8). RNA was obtained with the PAXgene miRNA kit for fixed scalp, the miRNeasy kit for PBMCs, and the RNeasy kit for mouse skin. Amplification of TCRbeta CDR3 regions was done by immunoSEQ multiplex PCR using 35 Vbeta forward primers and 13 Jbeta reverse primers. Findings and caveats that apply to the study as a whole: Scalp clonality and the number of expanded CD8+ clones among the top 100 scalp clones were significantly decreased by tofacitinib. Shared TCR sequences between patients were less evident than in mice, which may be partly attributable to HLA diversity in the patient population. Because the treated cohort was small and included a single nonresponder, larger studies are needed to assess links between baseline CD8+ expansion and response. Unlike mouse skin, where gammadelta T cells dominate, normal human skin contains resident alphabeta T cells that get sequenced too, which complicates analysis of the scalp TCR repertoire. Higher clonality and more expanded CD8+ clones were observed in lesional scalp than in normal scalp, particularly in alopecia totalis/universalis, a finding suggestive of antigenic drive. Many expanded lesional clones persisted in scalp and blood during tofacitinib treatment, which may partly explain relapse after stopping treatment.

Sample treatment or condition, as interpreted from the label and publication: oral pan-JAK inhibitor, 5-10 mg twice daily. Peripheral blood and lesional scalp punch biopsies were obtained from patients with alopecia areata. After PBMCs were isolated by density centrifugation and stained for CD3, CD4 and CD8, a FACSAria was used to sort CD4+ and CD8+ T cells. Here V drops 7 bases and J drops 5 bases, and the junction holds 7 bases not matched to any gene. Per the germline V gene, MNHEY is the CDR1 and SVGAGI is the CDR2. Measured from the cysteine to the phenylalanine, the CDR3 is 13 residues long. Solely the CDR3 DNA is kept, with 39 bases framed from the first base. As to this clone: It has no known antigen specificity. No quality values exist for individual bases; no much larger clone is one base distant.

The protocol used for the library was the immunoSEQ multiplex PCR assay. RNA was extracted from all samples and reverse transcribed into cDNA as template for TCR sequencing. SuperScript III was used to make first-strand cDNA, primed with a 2:1 mix of oligo-dT and random hexamers. A synthetic immune receptor repertoire was used to assess amplification bias, and residual bias was removed computationally. The original methods were these. Raw reads were preprocessed to remove errors, and CDR3 was defined by IMGT conventions from the conserved cysteine to phenylalanine. To get clonality, Shannon entropy was normalized by log2 of the number of productive unique TCRs and the result was subtracted from 1. Whether scalp clones were CD4 or CD8 was inferred by matching scalp TCRbeta sequences against CD4 and CD8 repertoires sorted from blood. In TCRdb, the immuneACCESS table is reduced to in-frame sequences with V and J assigned. These tables do not hold every clone; where another copy was compared, an unresolved V gene accounts for under half, and the others remain unexplained. From that table come the V and J calls and clone size; the DNA was used to work out D and trimming. The sample table records more than 150,000 clones; roughly half of these occur just once. The top ten clonotypes cover over 9.5% of the sample.

The clonotype was recovered from a human donor with alopecia areata. Sequencing used CD8+ T cells sorted from blood, obtained at roughly week 52, from a patient treated with tofacitinib. The sequence joins TRBV6-5 to TRBJ2-7, and TRBD2 aligns with 8 junction nucleotides. In nucleotide form, the sequence is TGTGCCAGCAATCCCGGGACTAGTAACGAGCAGTACTTC. Translated, this gives CASNPGTSNEQYF.